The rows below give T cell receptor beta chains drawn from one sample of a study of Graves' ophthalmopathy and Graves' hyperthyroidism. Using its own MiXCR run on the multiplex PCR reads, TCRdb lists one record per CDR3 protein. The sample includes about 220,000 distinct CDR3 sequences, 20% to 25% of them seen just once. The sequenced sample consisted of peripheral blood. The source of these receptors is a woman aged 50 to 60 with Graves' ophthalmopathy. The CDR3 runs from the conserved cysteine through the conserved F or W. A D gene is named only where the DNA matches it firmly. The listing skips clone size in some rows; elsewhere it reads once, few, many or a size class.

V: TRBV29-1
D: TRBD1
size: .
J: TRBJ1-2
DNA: TGCAGCGCTTGGACAGGGGACTCTGGCTACACCTTC
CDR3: CSAWTGDSGYTF

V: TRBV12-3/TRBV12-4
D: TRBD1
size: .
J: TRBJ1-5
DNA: TGTGCCAGCAGTCCGCAGGGGGTGATTAATCAGCCCCAGCATTTT
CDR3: CASSPQGVINQPQHF

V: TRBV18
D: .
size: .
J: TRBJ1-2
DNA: TGTGCCAGCTCACCACTCGATTTCTATGGCTACACCTTC
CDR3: CASSPLDFYGYTF

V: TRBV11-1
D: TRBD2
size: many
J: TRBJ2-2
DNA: TGTGCCAGCAGCCGCCCTGCTCCGGGACTAGCCCTCACCGGGGAGCTGTTTTTT
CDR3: CASSRPAPGLALTGELFF

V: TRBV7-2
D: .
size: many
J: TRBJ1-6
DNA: TGTGCCAGCAGCCGGACATTAGAGTCACCCCTCCACTTT
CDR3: CASSRTLESPLHF

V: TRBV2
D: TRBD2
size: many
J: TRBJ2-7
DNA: TGTGCCAGCAGTGTTGGCGGGAGTATTTACGAGCAGTACTTC
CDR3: CASSVGGSIYEQYF

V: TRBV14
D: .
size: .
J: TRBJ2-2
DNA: TGTGCCAGCAGCCATGCCGTATGGGGATCCGGGGAGCTGTTTTTT
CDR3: CASSHAVWGSGELFF

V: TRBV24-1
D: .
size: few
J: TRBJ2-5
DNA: TGTGCCACCAGTGACCGTCGGGGTCGTCAAGAGACCCAGTACTTC
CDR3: CATSDRRGRQETQYF

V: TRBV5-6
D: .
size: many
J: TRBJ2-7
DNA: TGTGCCAGCAGCTTGTTCCAGGGCGTTGGTTACGAGCAGTACTTC
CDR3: CASSLFQGVGYEQYF

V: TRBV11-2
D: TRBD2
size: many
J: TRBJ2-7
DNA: TGTGCCAGCAGCTTGGGGACTAGCGGGAGTACTTACGAGCAGTACTTC
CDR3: CASSLGTSGSTYEQYF

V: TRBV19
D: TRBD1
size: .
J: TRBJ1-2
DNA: TGTGCCAGTAGCCGCACAGGGGGAACTGGCTACAGCTTC
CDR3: CASSRTGGTGYSF

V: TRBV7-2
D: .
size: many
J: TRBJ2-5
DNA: TGTGCCAGCAGCTTAGCGGGACATTACCTTCAAGAGACCCAGTACTTC
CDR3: CASSLAGHYLQETQYF

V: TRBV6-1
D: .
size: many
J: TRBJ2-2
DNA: TGTGCCAGCAGTGAAGCGTCAATTAACACCGGGGAGCTGTTTTTT
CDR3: CASSEASINTGELFF

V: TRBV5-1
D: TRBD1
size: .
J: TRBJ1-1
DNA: TGCGCCAGCAGCATTAGGACAGGGGGATCGAGCACTGAAGCTTTCTTT
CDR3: CASSIRTGGSSTEAFF

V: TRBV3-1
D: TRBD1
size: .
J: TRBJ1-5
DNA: TGTGCCAGCAGCCACCGACAGGGAGGCGGCAATCAGCCCCAGCATTTT
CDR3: CASSHRQGGGNQPQHF

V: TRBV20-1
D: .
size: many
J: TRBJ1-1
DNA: TGCAGTGCTAGAGTGGACCCGAACACTGAAGCTTTCTTT
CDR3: CSARVDPNTEAFF

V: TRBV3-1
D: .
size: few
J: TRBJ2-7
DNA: TGTGCCAGCAGCCAAGGCAGGGAAGGAATCGAGCAGTACTTC
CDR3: CASSQGREGIEQYF

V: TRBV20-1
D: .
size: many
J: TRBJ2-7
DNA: TGCAGTGCTAGAGATCCCCGGCTAGACTACGAGCGGTACTTC
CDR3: CSARDPRLDYERYF

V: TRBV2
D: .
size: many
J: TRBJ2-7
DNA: TGTGCCAGCAGGACCCCCGGTGGGGGCTACGAGCAGTACTTC
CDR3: CASRTPGGGYEQYF

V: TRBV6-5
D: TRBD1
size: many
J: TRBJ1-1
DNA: TGTGCCAGCAGTTACAGGACAGGACAAGCTTTCTTT
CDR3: CASSYRTGQAFF

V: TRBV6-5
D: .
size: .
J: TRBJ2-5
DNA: TGTGCCAGCAGTTCCCAAATGGACAACCAAGAGACCCAGTACTTC
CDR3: CASSSQMDNQETQYF

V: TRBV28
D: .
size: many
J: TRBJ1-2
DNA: TGTGCCAGCAGTTTAGAGGGTGCAGGATATGGCTACACCTTC
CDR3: CASSLEGAGYGYTF

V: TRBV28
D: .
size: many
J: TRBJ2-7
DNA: TGTGCCACTCTCGACCGGAGAGGGTCCTACGAGCAGTACTTC
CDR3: CATLDRRGSYEQYF

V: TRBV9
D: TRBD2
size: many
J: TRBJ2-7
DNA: TGTGCCAGCAGCGTAGGGACTAGCCGGTCCTACGAGCAGTACTTC
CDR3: CASSVGTSRSYEQYF

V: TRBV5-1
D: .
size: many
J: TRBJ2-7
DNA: TGCGCCAGCAGCTTGGATGGGAGAGCTCTCGAGCAGTACTTC
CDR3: CASSLDGRALEQYF

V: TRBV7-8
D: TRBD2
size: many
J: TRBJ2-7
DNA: TGTGCCAGCAGCGACGGACTAGCTCAAGAGCAGTACTTC
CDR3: CASSDGLAQEQYF

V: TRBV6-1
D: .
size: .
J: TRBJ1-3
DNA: TGTGCCAGCTCTAGGGTTATCGGAAACACCATATATTTT
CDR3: CASSRVIGNTIYF

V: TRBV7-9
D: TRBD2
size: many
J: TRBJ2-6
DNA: TGTGCCAGCAGCTCAGGGACTAGCGGGAGGAATCTTGGGGCCAACGTCCTGACTTTC
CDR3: CASSSGTSGRNLGANVLTF

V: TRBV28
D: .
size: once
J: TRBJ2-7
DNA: TGTGCCAGCAGTTTAGAACAGGGTAACGCGCAGTACTTC
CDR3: CASSLEQGNAQYF

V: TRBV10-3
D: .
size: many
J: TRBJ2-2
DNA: TGTGCCTCCGGCAAAACCGGGGAGCTGTTTTTT
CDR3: CASGKTGELFF

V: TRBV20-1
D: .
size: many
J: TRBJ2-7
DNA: TGCAGTGCTCTTACAGCCTTCCAATCGTACGAGCAGTACTTC
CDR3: CSALTAFQSYEQYF

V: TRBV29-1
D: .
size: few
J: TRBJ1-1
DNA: TGCAGCGTCGGAGGCCCGCGCAGGAACACTGAAGCTTTCTTT
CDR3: CSVGGPRRNTEAFF

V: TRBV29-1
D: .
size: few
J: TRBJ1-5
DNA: TGCAGCGTTTCATTGGGGTCGGGGGGCCAGCCCCAGCATTTT
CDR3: CSVSLGSGGQPQHF

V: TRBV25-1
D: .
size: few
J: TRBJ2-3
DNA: TGTGCCAGCGAGGACAGATTCACAGATACGCAGTATTTT
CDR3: CASEDRFTDTQYF

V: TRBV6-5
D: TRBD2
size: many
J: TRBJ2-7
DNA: TGTGCCAGCACTAGCGGGAGAGGGGGCTACGAGCAGTACTTC
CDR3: CASTSGRGGYEQYF

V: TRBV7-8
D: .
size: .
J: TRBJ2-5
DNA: TGTGCCAGCAGCGGCCCGCCCCGAGAGACCCAGTACTTC
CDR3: CASSGPPRETQYF

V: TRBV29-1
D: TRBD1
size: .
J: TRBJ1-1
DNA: TGCAGCGTTGAAAGCACGACAGGGTTGAACACTGAAGCTTTCTTT
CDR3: CSVESTTGLNTEAFF

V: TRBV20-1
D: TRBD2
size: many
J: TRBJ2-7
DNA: TGCAGTGCTCCTAGCGGGAGCTCCTACGAGCAGTACTTC
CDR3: CSAPSGSSYEQYF

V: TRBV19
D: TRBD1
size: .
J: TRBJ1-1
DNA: TGTGCCAGTAGTCTCGGAGCAGGGGGCACGTTTACTGAAGCTTTCTTT
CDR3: CASSLGAGGTFTEAFF

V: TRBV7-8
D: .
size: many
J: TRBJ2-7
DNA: TGTGCCAGCAGCTCCCCCAGGGTTGTCAACGAGCAGTACTTC
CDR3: CASSSPRVVNEQYF

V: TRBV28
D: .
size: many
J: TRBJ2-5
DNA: TGTGCCAGCAGTTTATGGCAGGGGGCGCCGCGGGAGAGGAGAGCCCAGTACTTC
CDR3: CASSLWQGAPRERRAQYF

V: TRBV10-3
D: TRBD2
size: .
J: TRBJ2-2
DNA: TGTGCCATCAGTACTAGCGGACGGACCGGGGAGCTGTTTTTT
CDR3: CAISTSGRTGELFF

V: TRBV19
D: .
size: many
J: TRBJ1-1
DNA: TGTGCCAGTAGTCCCAGGACATTTCTTGGTGAAGCTTTCTTT
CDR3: CASSPRTFLGEAFF

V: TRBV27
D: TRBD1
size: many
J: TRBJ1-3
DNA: TGTGCCAGCAGACCGGGACAGGGTAGTGGAAACACCATATATTTT
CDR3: CASRPGQGSGNTIYF

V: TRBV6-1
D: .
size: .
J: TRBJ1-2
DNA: TGTGCCAGCAGTGAATTTCGGTCAGTCAAGGTCTATGGCTACACCTTC
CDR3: CASSEFRSVKVYGYTF

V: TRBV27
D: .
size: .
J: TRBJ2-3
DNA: TGTGCCAGCAGCCCCGGGGCGGAGAGGGCAGATACGCAGTATTTT
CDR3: CASSPGAERADTQYF

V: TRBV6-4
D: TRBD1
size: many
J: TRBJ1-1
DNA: TGTGCCAGCAGTGGTGGGACAGGGGGGATCACTGAAGCTTTCTTT
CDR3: CASSGGTGGITEAFF

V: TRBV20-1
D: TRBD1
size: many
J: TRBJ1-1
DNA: TGCAGTGCCGACAGGGGGACTGAAGCTTTCTTT
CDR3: CSADRGTEAFF

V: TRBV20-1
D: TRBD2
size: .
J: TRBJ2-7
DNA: TGCAGTGCCACCCCGGCTGATGCTAGCGGGAGGGTGGATTACGAGCAGTACTTC
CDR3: CSATPADASGRVDYEQYF

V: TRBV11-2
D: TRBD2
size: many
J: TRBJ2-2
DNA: TGTGCCAGCAGCTTCACTAGCGGCGTCAACACCGGGGAGCTGTTTTTT
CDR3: CASSFTSGVNTGELFF

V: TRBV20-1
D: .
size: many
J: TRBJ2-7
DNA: TGCAGTGCTAGTAGAGGTCGAGGCTACGAGCAGTACTTC
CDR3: CSASRGRGYEQYF

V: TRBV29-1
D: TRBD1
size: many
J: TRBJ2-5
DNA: TGCAGCGTTGTAGGGGGCGGCAGCCAAGAGACCCAGTACTTC
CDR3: CSVVGGGSQETQYF

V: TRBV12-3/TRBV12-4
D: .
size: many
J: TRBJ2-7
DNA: TGTGCCAGCAGTTTAGTTCGGACAGATGGAGAGCAGTACTTC
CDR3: CASSLVRTDGEQYF

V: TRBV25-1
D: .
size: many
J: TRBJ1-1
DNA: TGTGCCAGCAGTGACAAACTGTATGAAGCTTTCTTT
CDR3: CASSDKLYEAFF

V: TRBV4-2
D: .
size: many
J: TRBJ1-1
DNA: TGTGCCAGCAGCCAAGATCCCCTGGAGGGAGGCACTGAAGCTTTCTTT
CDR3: CASSQDPLEGGTEAFF